These 3 T cell receptor beta chains came from one sample sequenced in a study of early T cells in non-severe SARS-CoV-2 infection. TCRdb re-derived calls from the 5' RACE reads in MiXCR, one entry per CDR3 protein. The sample yields tens of thousands of distinct CDR3 sequences, under 8.5% seen once. This sample comprised whole blood, obtained at baseline. Every receptor here comes from an adult who was a healthcare worker with PCR-confirmed SARS-CoV-2 infection or an uninfected control (not recorded which).

In its sample, this clonotype was seen a few times. The V call is TRBV2, the J call TRBJ1-5, with D unclear. Germline assignment: CDR1 SNHLY and CDR2 FYNNEI. V was pared by 8 bases and J by 3 bases, with 14 bases between. There are 14 residues in the CDR3. This chain's CDR3 is CASCSDGYNQPQHF. The DNA for the CDR3 is TGTGCCAGCTGCAGCGACGGATACAATCAGCCCCAGCATTTT. Full variable domain (missing parts from reference TRBV2 and TRBJ1-5): EPEVTQTPSHQVTQMGQEVILRCVPISNHLYFYWYRQILGQKVEFLVSFYNNEISEKSEIFDDQFSVERPDGSNFTLKIRSTKLEDSAMYFCASCSDGYNQPQHFGDGTRLSIL.

This clonotype was seen ten or more times. The chain joins TRBV7-2 to TRBJ2-3, with D uncertain. CDR3 length equals 13 residues. Trimming shortened V by 4 bases and J by 4 bases, and 9 bases separated the two germline ends. Germline CDR1 SGHTA, CDR2 FQGNSA. CDR3 DNA sequence: TGTGCCAGCAGCTCTACCGGAGCAGATACGCAGTATTTT. This sequence encodes CASSSTGADTQYF. The full variable domain, rest sourced from reference TRBV7-2 and TRBJ2-3, is GAGVSQSPSNKVTEKGKDVELRCDPISGHTALYWYRQSLGQGLEFLIYFQGNSAPDKSGLPSDRFSAERTGGSVSTLTIQRTQQEDSAVYLCASSSTGADTQYFGPGTRLTVL.

This clonotype was observed many times. V usage is TRBV5-1 and J usage is TRBJ2-3; D remains ambiguous. The CDR3 has 13 amino acids. Between the trimmed V and J ends, which lost 0 bases and 6 bases, there was a span of 8 bases. Germline CDR1 and CDR2: SGHRS and YFSETQ. The CDR3 loop is CASSLEGRDTQYF. CDR3 coding DNA: TGCGCCAGCAGCTTGGAGGGTCGTGATACGCAGTATTTT.